Listed below are T cell receptor beta chains from one sample, sequenced in a study of cytomegalovirus exposure and HLA in healthy donors. Profiling relied on immunoSEQ multiplex PCR, and the TCRdb table lists in-frame clones only, not all of them. The table records fewer than 140,000 clones, under 80% of them present only once. The material sequenced was PBMCs. The receptor source for this set is a woman aged 45-60 years in good health and CMV-seropositive. Both conserved end residues are part of each CDR3. The D gene is left open where the match is weak. The listing skips clone size in some rows; elsewhere it reads once, few, many or a size class.

TRBD2,TRBV19,TRBJ2-3,.,TGTGCCAGTAGTATACTAGCGGGGGGGATCGATACGCAGTATTTT,CASSILAGGIDTQYF
TRBD1,TRBV27,TRBJ2-5,.,TGTGCCAGCAGTTTATGGGGGGACAGGGAGACCCAGTACTTC,CASSLWGDRETQYF
TRBD2,TRBV7-6,TRBJ2-2,.,TGTGCCAGCAGCTTAATTAGCGGGGGCGGTACCGGGGAGCTGTTTTTT,CASSLISGGGTGELFF
TRBD1,TRBV28,TRBJ1-2,.,TGTGCCAGCAGAAACAGGGGGCGAGGCTACACCTTC,CASRNRGRGYTF
.,TRBV30,TRBJ2-3,.,TGTGCCTGGAGTACAGGGTCCACAGATACGCAGTATTTT,CAWSTGSTDTQYF
TRBD2,TRBV15,TRBJ2-7,.,TGTGCCACCAGCATTGGGGGGGAGAACGAGCAGTACTTC,CATSIGGENEQYF
TRBD1,TRBV10-2,TRBJ1-4,.,TGCGCCAGCAGTGAGGACAGGGACCCCTCGACTAATGAAAAACTGTTTTTT,CASSEDRDPSTNEKLFF
.,TRBV6-1,TRBJ1-5,few,TGTGCCAGCAGTTCGTTGGGGCGGAGAAATCAGCCCCAGCATTTT,CASSSLGRRNQPQHF
TRBD1,TRBV2,TRBJ1-1,.,TGTGCCAGCAGTGATTTCCAGGGGGCGTCATTTGAAGCTTTCTTT,CASSDFQGASFEAFF
TRBD2,TRBV7-2,TRBJ2-7,.,TGTGCCAGCAGCTCCCTAGCGGGGGGTTACGAGCAGTACTTC,CASSSLAGGYEQYF
.,TRBV6-4,TRBJ2-1,.,TGTGCCAGCAGTTTCGCGGGGGCCGTCGATGAGCAGTTCTTC,CASSFAGAVDEQFF
TRBD1,TRBV7-6,TRBJ1-5,.,TGTGCCAGCAGCCTCACCGACAGGGCTCAGCCCCAGCATTTT,CASSLTDRAQPQHF
.,TRBV13,TRBJ2-1,few,TGTGCCAGCAGCTTAGGGGTACAGTACAATGAGCAGTTCTTC,CASSLGVQYNEQFF
TRBD1,TRBV15,TRBJ1-2,.,TGTGCCACCAGCTTCGGACAGGGAGTCTACACCTTC,CATSFGQGVYTF
.,TRBV28,TRBJ1-5,once,TGTGCCAGCAGTTCACAATTGGCGGACACCCAGCATTTT,CASSSQLADTQHF
TRBD2,TRBV9,TRBJ2-1,.,TGTGCCAGCAGCCTAGGGACTAGCGGGGGGTACAATGAGCAGTTCTTC,CASSLGTSGGYNEQFF
.,TRBV7-9,TRBJ2-3,few,TGTGCCAGCAGCTCGACGGGGGGCCGCACAGATACGCAGTATTTT,CASSSTGGRTDTQYF
.,TRBV19,TRBJ2-7,.,TGTGCCAGTAGTATCATGGGGTTCGGGGGCTACGAGCAGTACTTC,CASSIMGFGGYEQYF
.,TRBV2,TRBJ1-5,.,TGTGCCAGCAGTGAAGCGAGGCAGCTCAATCAGCCCCAGCATTTT,CASSEARQLNQPQHF
TRBD1,TRBV7-9,TRBJ1-2,once,TGTGCCAGCAGCTTAGACGCAGCAGGGGGCGATGGCTACACCTTC,CASSLDAAGGDGYTF
.,TRBV30,TRBJ2-1,.,TGTGCCTGGAGTACAGGGAGGGGGGCTTACAATGAGCAGTTCTTC,CAWSTGRGAYNEQFF
.,TRBV10-3,TRBJ1-2,.,TGTGCCATCAGGACTCAGAACTATGGCTACACCTTC,CAIRTQNYGYTF
.,TRBV28,TRBJ1-2,.,TGTGCCAGCAGTTTAATAGAGGGTGGGCATGGCTACACCTTC,CASSLIEGGHGYTF
TRBD2,TRBV27,TRBJ2-7,.,TGTGCCAGCAGTTTCGGGGGGGGGTCCTCCTACGAGCAGTACTTC,CASSFGGGSSYEQYF
.,TRBV11-1,TRBJ2-3,few,TGTGCCAGCAGCCAATCACAGGGTGGGGACTACACAGATACGCAGTATTTT,CASSQSQGGDYTDTQYF
TRBD2,TRBV6-1,TRBJ2-7,few,TGTGCCAGCAGTGAATTTGGTAGCGGGGGCTACGAGCAGTACTTC,CASSEFGSGGYEQYF
TRBD1,TRBV11-3,TRBJ1-2,.,TGTGCCAGCAGTTACGACAGGGTATATGGCTACACCTTC,CASSYDRVYGYTF
.,TRBV28,TRBJ2-7,.,TGTGCCAGCAGCGGGCGGGTTACCTACGAGCAGTACTTC,CASSGRVTYEQYF
TRBD1,TRBV11-2,TRBJ1-1,.,TGTGCCAGCAGCCTCTACGGACAGGGGGCCACTGAAGCTTTCTTT,CASSLYGQGATEAFF
.,TRBV19,TRBJ1-4,.,TGTGCCAGTAGTCCGAGAGTTTGGACTAATGAAAAACTGTTTTTT,CASSPRVWTNEKLFF
.,TRBV30,TRBJ2-5,.,TGTGCCTGGGCGGGGAGCCAAGAGACCCAGTACTTC,CAWAGSQETQYF
.,TRBV6-5,TRBJ1-1,.,TGTGCCAGCAGTTACGAGAAGGACAGAGGGGCTTTCTTT,CASSYEKDRGAFF
TRBD2,TRBV6-6,TRBJ2-3,.,TGTGCCAGCACCATTCGGGGTAGCGGGGGCACAGATACGCAGTATTTT,CASTIRGSGGTDTQYF
.,TRBV5-1,TRBJ1-5,.,TGCGCCAGCAGCTTGCAGCAGGAGGATCAGCCCCAGCATTTT,CASSLQQEDQPQHF
TRBD1,TRBV18,TRBJ2-5,few,TGTGCCAGCTCACCCATACCGGGACAGCAAGAGACCCAGTACTTC,CASSPIPGQQETQYF
.,TRBV7-2,TRBJ2-4,.,TGTGCCAGCACCCTGGACAGCACCCAAACCAAAAACATTCAGTACTTC,CASTLDSTQTKNIQYF
TRBD1,TRBV5-4,TRBJ2-2,.,TGTGCCAGCAGCTCAGACAGGGTTAACACCGGGGAGCTGTTTTTT,CASSSDRVNTGELFF
TRBD1,TRBV7-9,TRBJ1-5,.,TGTGCCAGCAGCTTAGGAGGACAGGTCAATCAGCCCCAGCATTTT,CASSLGGQVNQPQHF
TRBD1,TRBV10-1,TRBJ1-1,.,TGCGCCAGCAGCCACAGGGGGCCGAAGTCAGACACTGAAGCTTTCTTT,CASSHRGPKSDTEAFF
.,TRBV5-1,TRBJ1-2,few,TGCGCCAGCAGCTGGGGAGGTTTAAATGAGTATGGCTACACCTTC,CASSWGGLNEYGYTF
TRBD1,TRBV11-2,TRBJ1-1,.,TGTGCCAGCAGCTTTGACAGGGAGGTGGACACTGAAGCTTTCTTT,CASSFDREVDTEAFF
.,TRBV6-1,TRBJ1-6,few,TGTGCCAGCAGTGCTCCCCCCGGGGTTAATTCACCCCTCCACTTT,CASSAPPGVNSPLHF
TRBD1,TRBV30,TRBJ1-2,few,TGTGCCTGGAGTGTTACCGGACAGGGGGCGAGGGGCTACACCTTC,CAWSVTGQGARGYTF
.,TRBV21-1,TRBJ1-2,.,TGTGCCAGCAGCAAAGTCGAAGATTCAGCGGTCTACTATGGCTACACCTTC,CASSKVEDSAVYYGYTF
.,TRBV6-5,TRBJ1-6,.,TGTGCCAGCAGTTACTACAGTAATTCACCCCTCCACTTT,CASSYYSNSPLHF
.,TRBV11-3,TRBJ2-3,.,TGTGCCAGCAGCTTAGAGGGCAGGGGTTGGAATACGCAGTATTTT,CASSLEGRGWNTQYF
.,TRBV7-6,TRBJ1-1,.,TGTGCCAGCAGCCTGTTTAGAGGTGAAGCTTTCTTT,CASSLFRGEAFF
.,TRBV7-2,TRBJ2-3,.,TGTGCCAGCAGCGTTAGCGGAGCTAGCACAGATACGCAGTATTTT,CASSVSGASTDTQYF
.,TRBV7-3,TRBJ1-6,.,TGTGCCAGCAGCTCCACATACCGTTCACCCCTCCACTTT,CASSSTYRSPLHF
.,TRBV4-3,TRBJ1-1,few,TGCGCCAGCAGCCAAGTCTCTAGCACTGAAGCTTTCTTT,CASSQVSSTEAFF
.,TRBV7-9,TRBJ1-5,.,TGTTCCAGCACGACAGAAGGCAATCAGCCCCAGCATTTT,CSSTTEGNQPQHF
TRBD1,TRBV5-1,TRBJ1-1,once,TGCGCCAGCAGCATCCGGACAGGGATGAACACTGAAGCTTTCTTT,CASSIRTGMNTEAFF
.,TRBV28,TRBJ1-1,.,TGTGCCAGCAGCCTATCCCCAGGTGCCACTGAAGCTTTCTTT,CASSLSPGATEAFF